This T cell receptor beta chain stems from a study of regulatory T cells in long-lasting Graves disease. Findings and caveats of the study: Patients whose Graves' disease persisted exhibited lower TCR diversity than those newly diagnosed.

Time point noted: newly diagnosed GD, antithyroid drugs for less than 3 months. Preparation of the TCR library used RNA extracted from PBMCs. This clonotype came up many times. Its antigen is undetermined. The authors built TCR beta libraries using iRepertoire HTBI primers and Arm-PCR of CDR3 regions. Each CDR3 protein is one row after TCRdb ran MiXCR on the multiplex PCR reads. The table includes about 440,000 distinct CDR3 sequences, 15% detected once. The sample was also reused in another study, on T cells in Graves' hyperthyroidism and ophthalmopathy.

The specimen comprised peripheral blood mononuclear cells (PBMCs), sampled at new diagnosis, from a patient treated with antithyroid drugs. This clonotype originated in a woman aged 30 to 39 with Graves disease.

Here the CDR3 reads CASSGEGGRAYNEQFF. CDR3 DNA: TGTGCCAGCAGTGGCGAGGGCGGGAGGGCCTACAATGAGCAGTTCTTC. The chain joins TRBV11-1 to TRBJ2-1; 9 bases agree with TRBD2. V trimming: 6 bases; J trimming: 2 bases; junction bases outside the gene matches: 8. Germline-derived CDR1 and CDR2 are SGHAT and FQDESV (reference sequence). This CDR3 spans 16 amino acids. The full variable domain, in which reference TRBV11-1 and TRBJ2-1 provide the parts outside the CDR3, is EAEVAQSPRYKITEKSQAVAFWCDPISGHATLYWYRQILGQGPELLVQFQDESVVDDSQLPKDRFSAERLKGVDSTLKIQPAELGDSAMYLCASSGEGGRAYNEQFFGPGTRLTVL.